This is a list of T cell receptor beta chains from one sample in a study of human T cells and chemical hapten exposure. MiXCR, applied by TCRdb to the RACE reads, yields one record per CDR3 protein. The sample contains over 50,000 distinct CDR3 sequences, 8% to 13% of which appear only once. The specimen was whole blood, collected in connection with sensitization to the hapten diphenylcyclopropenone (DPC). The receptors stem from a woman aged 40 to 55 with alopecia areata. Some clones in this sample may be carry-over from other donors' samples. Both conserved end residues are part of each CDR3. D genes are given only for firm matches. Only part of the rows carry a size: once, few, many, or a class if the clone is expanded.

V gene	D gene	clone size	J gene	CDR3 DNA	CDR3 protein
TRBV11-2	.	many	TRBJ2-2	TGTGCCAGCAGCTCAAGCCAAAGCCCGAACACCGGGGAGCTGTTTTTT	CASSSSQSPNTGELFF
TRBV3-1	.	few	TRBJ2-5	TGTGCCAGCAGCCAAAGGTGGCAGGGGCGGAACCAAGAGACCCAGTACTTC	CASSQRWQGRNQETQYF
TRBV20-1	.	many	TRBJ1-2	TGCAGTGCTGAAGACAGGCCTACTAACTATGGCTACACCTTC	CSAEDRPTNYGYTF
TRBV20-1	.	.	TRBJ1-6	TGCAGTGCCCAAGAGGATTATAATTCACCCCTCCACTTT	CSAQEDYNSPLHF
TRBV6-6	.	few	TRBJ2-7	TGTGCCAGCAGTTACCTTAGACGGACGAGCCCCGAGCAGTACTTC	CASSYLRRTSPEQYF
TRBV4-2	.	many	TRBJ2-7	TGTGCCAGCAGCCAAGAAGGGCTGGGAGCCGCCGGGTACGAGCAGTACTTC	CASSQEGLGAAGYEQYF
TRBV27	.	.	TRBJ1-6	TGTGCCAGCAGTTTTGGAACTTATAATTCACCCCTCCACTTT	CASSFGTYNSPLHF
TRBV4-3	.	few	TRBJ2-3	TGCGCCAGCAGCCAACAGACTGACACAGATACGCAGTATTTT	CASSQQTDTDTQYF
TRBV7-9	.	.	TRBJ2-2	TGTGCCATCCTACTCCCTCCTGAAGGCACCGGGGAGCTGTTTTTT	CAILLPPEGTGELFF
TRBV3-1	TRBD1	.	TRBJ2-1	TGTGCCAGCAGCCAAGGGGGACAGGATTACCATGAGCAGTTCTTC	CASSQGGQDYHEQFF
TRBV4-3	.	many	TRBJ2-5	TGCGCCAGCAGCCAAGTCGGTGGGGCGGAGACCCAGTACTTC	CASSQVGGAETQYF
TRBV7-9	.	many	TRBJ2-5	TGTGCCAGCAGCTACCCTGCTAGGGCGCAGACCCAGTACTTC	CASSYPARAQTQYF
TRBV7-2	TRBD2	.	TRBJ2-1	TGTGCCAGCAGCTTAAAGTGGGAGGCTAGCGGGAGGAATGAGCAGTTCTTC	CASSLKWEASGRNEQFF
TRBV28	.	many	TRBJ1-5	TGTGCCAGCAGTCCCTCCCTCTCGGGGGAAAATCAGCCCCAGCATTTT	CASSPSLSGENQPQHF
TRBV18	TRBD1	many	TRBJ2-1	TGTGCCAGCTCACCCCCCGGGACAGTGTACAATGAGCAGTTCTTC	CASSPPGTVYNEQFF
TRBV12-3/TRBV12-4	.	few	TRBJ2-7	TGTGCCAGCAGTTTTACCGGGCCCTCCTACGAGCAGTACTTC	CASSFTGPSYEQYF
TRBV12-3/TRBV12-4	.	.	TRBJ1-6	TGTGCCAGCAGTGTACTGCCGGGTGTCCCCCTCCACTTT	CASSVLPGVPLHF